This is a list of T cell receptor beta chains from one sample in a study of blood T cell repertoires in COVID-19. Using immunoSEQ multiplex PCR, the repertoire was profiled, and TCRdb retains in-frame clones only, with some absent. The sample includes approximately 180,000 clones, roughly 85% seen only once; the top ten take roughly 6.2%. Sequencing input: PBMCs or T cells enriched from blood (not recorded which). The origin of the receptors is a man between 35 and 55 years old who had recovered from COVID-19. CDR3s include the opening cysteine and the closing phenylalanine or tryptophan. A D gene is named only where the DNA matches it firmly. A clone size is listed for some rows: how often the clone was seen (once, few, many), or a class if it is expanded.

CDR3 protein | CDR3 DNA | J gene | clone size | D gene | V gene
CASVLGTGGGYTF | TGTGCCAGTGTACTCGGGACAGGGGGAGGCTACACCTTC | TRBJ1-2 | - | TRBD1 | TRBV19
CASREESYSNQPQHF | TGTGCCAGCCGCGAGGAGAGTTATAGCAATCAGCCCCAGCATTTT | TRBJ1-5 | - | - | TRBV2
CASGIVQGTEAFF | TGTGCTAGTGGCATTGTTCAGGGCACTGAAGCTTTCTTT | TRBJ1-1 | - | - | TRBV12-5
CAISRTPGQGTYEQYF | TGTGCCATCAGTAGAACTCCGGGACAGGGGACCTACGAGCAGTACTTC | TRBJ2-7 | - | TRBD1 | TRBV10-3
CATSDPRRDRIGTQYF | TGTGCCACCAGTGATCCCCGTAGGGACAGGATCGGGACCCAGTACTTC | TRBJ2-5 | - | TRBD1 | TRBV24-1
CAWSVDSNEQFF | TGTGCCTGGAGTGTAGACAGCAATGAGCAGTTCTTC | TRBJ2-1 | - | - | TRBV30
CASRSTNRDEQYF | TGTGCCAGCAGGAGTACCAACAGGGACGAGCAGTACTTC | TRBJ2-7 | - | - | TRBV2
CATSDTGWSEQFF | TGTGCCACCAGTGACACCGGATGGAGTGAGCAGTTCTTC | TRBJ2-1 | - | - | TRBV24-1
CASSLGQGITEAFF | TGTGCCAGCAGCTTAGGACAGGGGATCACTGAAGCTTTCTTT | TRBJ1-1 | - | TRBD1 | TRBV11-3
CASSVGQAYGYTF | TGTGCCAGCAGCGTAGGACAGGCCTATGGCTACACCTTC | TRBJ1-2 | - | - | TRBV9
CATSDGGARYNEQFF | TGTGCCACCAGTGACGGGGGAGCCCGCTACAATGAGCAGTTCTTC | TRBJ2-1 | once | - | TRBV24-1
CASSELQGRDNEKLFF | TGTGCCAGCAGTGAACTTCAGGGAAGAGATAATGAAAAACTGTTTTTT | TRBJ1-4 | - | - | TRBV28
CASTKPHPYYGYTF | TGTGCCAGCACTAAGCCCCATCCCTACTATGGCTACACCTTC | TRBJ1-2 | once | - | TRBV25-1
CASSHTGTGGIEAFF | TGTGCCAGCAGCCACACCGGGACAGGGGGAATTGAAGCTTTCTTT | TRBJ1-1 | - | TRBD1 | TRBV3-1/TRBV3-2
CASRPDRGGTYEQYF | TGTGCCAGCAGGCCTGACAGGGGGGGAACCTACGAGCAGTACTTC | TRBJ2-7 | - | TRBD1 | TRBV7-9
CASSIGAEKLFF | TGTGCCAGTAGTATTGGGGCTGAAAAACTGTTTTTT | TRBJ1-4 | - | - | TRBV19
CATSDSDSHYGYTF | TGTGCCACCAGTGATTCGGACAGCCACTATGGCTACACCTTC | TRBJ1-2 | - | - | TRBV24-1
CASSPTTAQDTEAFF | TGTGCCAGCAGCCCGACGACAGCCCAGGACACTGAAGCTTTCTTT | TRBJ1-1 | - | - | TRBV5-5
CASSFRETGELFF | TGTGCCAGCAGCTTCCGCGAAACCGGGGAGCTGTTTTTT | TRBJ2-2 | - | - | TRBV7-6
CASSLSGKAYNEQFF | TGTGCCAGCAGCCTTAGCGGGAAGGCCTACAATGAGCAGTTCTTC | TRBJ2-1 | few | TRBD2 | TRBV3-1/TRBV3-2
CASSETGQGANYGYTF | TGTGCCAGCAGTGAAACAGGACAGGGGGCTAACTATGGCTACACCTTC | TRBJ1-2 | - | TRBD1 | TRBV6-1
CASSRGSFGKNEQYF | TGTGCCAGCAGTCGAGGGAGTTTCGGAAAAAACGAGCAGTACTTC | TRBJ2-7 | - | - | TRBV6-6
CASSLEASRRDGYTF | TGTGCCAGCAGCTTGGAGGCAAGCCGGCGGGATGGCTACACCTTC | TRBJ1-2 | - | - | TRBV5-8
CASSPSLAERGYTF | TGTGCCAGCAGCCCCTCTCTTGCAGAGCGGGGCTACACCTTC | TRBJ1-2 | - | - | TRBV11-3
CASSPKHNPSTDTQYF | TGTGCCAGCTCACCTAAACATAACCCGTCCACAGATACGCAGTATTTT | TRBJ2-3 | once | - | TRBV18
CASSQEGTGGQDEQYF | TGTGCCAGCAGCCAAGAAGGAACAGGGGGGCAGGACGAGCAGTACTTC | TRBJ2-7 | - | TRBD1 | TRBV3-1/TRBV3-2
CASSQARGGRETQYF | TGTGCCAGCAGCCAGGCTCGGGGGGGACGAGAGACCCAGTACTTC | TRBJ2-5 | - | TRBD2 | TRBV3-1/TRBV3-2
CASSLQMNSNQPQHF | TGTGCCAGCAGTTTACAGATGAATAGCAATCAGCCCCAGCATTTT | TRBJ1-5 | - | - | TRBV28
CSVDGAGSSYNEQFF | TGCAGCGTTGACGGAGCGGGGAGCTCCTACAATGAGCAGTTCTTC | TRBJ2-1 | - | TRBD2 | TRBV29-1
CASSSEGDRNQPQHF | TGTGCCAGCAGTTCTGAAGGGGACAGGAATCAGCCCCAGCATTTT | TRBJ1-5 | - | TRBD1 | TRBV6-5
CASSVIPGQGTDTQYF | TGTGCCAGCAGCGTAATACCGGGACAGGGCACAGATACGCAGTATTTT | TRBJ2-3 | - | TRBD1 | TRBV9
CASSGLPSSGANVLTF | TGTGCCAGCAGTGGACTCCCAAGCTCTGGGGCCAACGTCCTGACTTTC | TRBJ2-6 | once | - | TRBV11-2
CASSSDSYGYTF | TGTGCCAGCAGCTCCGACAGCTATGGCTACACCTTC | TRBJ1-2 | - | - | TRBV13
CASSSRVDNEQFF | TGTGCCAGCAGCTCCAGGGTCGACAATGAGCAGTTCTTC | TRBJ2-1 | - | - | TRBV7-2
CASSLRGGTRSYNEQFF | TGTGCCAGCAGTTTAAGAGGCGGCACTCGCTCCTACAATGAGCAGTTCTTC | TRBJ2-1 | - | - | TRBV27
CASIQQFGTGGYNEQFF | TGTGCCAGCATCCAACAATTTGGGACAGGGGGCTACAATGAGCAGTTCTTC | TRBJ2-1 | few | TRBD1 | TRBV5-4
CASSQDRDEMDEQFF | TGTGCCAGCAGTCAGGACAGGGATGAGATGGATGAGCAGTTCTTC | TRBJ2-1 | - | TRBD1 | TRBV6-5
CASSGKQGSHTEAFF | TGTGCCAGCAGCGGAAAACAGGGTTCACACACTGAAGCTTTCTTT | TRBJ1-1 | - | - | TRBV9
CASSLGTGRNTEAFF | TGTGCCAGCAGCTTAGGGACAGGGAGAAACACTGAAGCTTTCTTT | TRBJ1-1 | once | TRBD1 | TRBV11-2
CASRTGGGEQFF | TGTGCCAGCAGGACAGGGGGCGGTGAGCAGTTCTTC | TRBJ2-1 | - | TRBD1 | TRBV28